This note documents a single TCR beta chain sequence. Two consecutive negative NP/OP PCR tests, clearance, or resolved symptoms defined Cohort 3 recovery. CDR3 length equals 12 residues. The V segment lost 10 bases and the J segment 5 bases; nucleotides outside the gene matches: 3. Germline-derived CDR1 and CDR2 are MDHEN and SYDVKM. Some clones are missing from TCRdb's copy, which holds only in-frame ones; the method was immunoSEQ multiplex PCR. Among some 330,000 clones listed, about 92% were seen once. This entry belongs to a study of blood T cell repertoires in COVID-19. This TCR was recovered from a woman aged 25 to 39 who had recovered from COVID-19. This chain uses TRBV28 with TRBJ1-5; 9 positions match TRBD1. The sample consisted of PBMCs or T cells enriched from blood (not recorded which). The CDR3 protein is CATGTGHQPQHF. The CDR3 coding sequence is TGTGCCACGGGGACAGGGCATCAGCCCCAGCATTTT.